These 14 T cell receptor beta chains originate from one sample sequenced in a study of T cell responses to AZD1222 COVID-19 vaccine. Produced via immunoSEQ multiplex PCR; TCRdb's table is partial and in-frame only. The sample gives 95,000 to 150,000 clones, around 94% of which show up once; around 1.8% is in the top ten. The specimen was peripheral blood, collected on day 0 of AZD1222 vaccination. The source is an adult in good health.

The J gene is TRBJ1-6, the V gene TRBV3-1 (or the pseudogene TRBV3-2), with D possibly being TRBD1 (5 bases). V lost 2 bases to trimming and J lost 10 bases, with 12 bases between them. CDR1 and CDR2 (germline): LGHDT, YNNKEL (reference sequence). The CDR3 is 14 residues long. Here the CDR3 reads CASSQLLQGSPLHF. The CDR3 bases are TGTGCCAGCAGCCAATTGCTGCAGGGATCACCCCTCCACTTT.

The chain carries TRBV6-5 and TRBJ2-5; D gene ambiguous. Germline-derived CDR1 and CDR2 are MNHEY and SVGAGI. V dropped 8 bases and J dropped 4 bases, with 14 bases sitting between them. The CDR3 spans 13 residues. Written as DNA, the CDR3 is TGTGCCAGCCTCAACCCGACCCCAGAGACCCAGTACTTC. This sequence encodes CASLNPTPETQYF.

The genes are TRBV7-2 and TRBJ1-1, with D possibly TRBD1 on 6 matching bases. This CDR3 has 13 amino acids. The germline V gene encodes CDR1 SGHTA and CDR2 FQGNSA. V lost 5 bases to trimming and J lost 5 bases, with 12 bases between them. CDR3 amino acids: CASSPQGRTEAFF. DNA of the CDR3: TGTGCCAGCAGCCCACAGGGTAGGACTGAAGCTTTCTTT. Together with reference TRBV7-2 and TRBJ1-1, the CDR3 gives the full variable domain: GAGVSQSPSNKVTEKGKDVELRCDPISGHTALYWYRQSLGQGLEFLIYFQGNSAPDKSGLPSDRFSAERTGGSVSTLTIQRTQQEDSAVYLCASSPQGRTEAFFGQGTRLTVV.

CDR3: CASSLVPGQTFYGYTF. The CDR3, as DNA: TGTGCCAGCAGCTTGGTGCCGGGACAGACTTTTTATGGCTACACCTTC. The chain employs TRBV7-6 and TRBJ1-2; 7 nucleotides line up with TRBD1. In germline, CDR1 is SGHVS, CDR2 FNYEAQ. This CDR3 has 16 amino acids. The junction had 12 bases not matched to a gene; V was cut back by 3 bases and J by 5 bases.

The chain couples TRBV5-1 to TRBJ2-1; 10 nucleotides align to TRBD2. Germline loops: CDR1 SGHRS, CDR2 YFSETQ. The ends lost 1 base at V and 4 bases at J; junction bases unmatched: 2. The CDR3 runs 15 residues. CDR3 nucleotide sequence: TGCGCCAGCAGCTTGACTAGCGGGGCTTACAATGAGCAGTTCTTC. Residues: CASSLTSGAYNEQFF. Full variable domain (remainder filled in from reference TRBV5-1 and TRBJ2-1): KAGVTQTPRYLIKTRGQQVTLSCSPISGHRSVSWYQQTPGQGLQFLFEYFSETQRNKGNFPGRFSGRQFSNSRSEMNVSTLELGDSALYLCASSLTSGAYNEQFFGPGTRLTVL.

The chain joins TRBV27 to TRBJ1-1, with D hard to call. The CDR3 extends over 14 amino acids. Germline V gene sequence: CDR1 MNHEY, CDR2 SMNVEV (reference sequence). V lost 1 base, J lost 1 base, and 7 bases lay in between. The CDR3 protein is CASSLWPRNTEAFF. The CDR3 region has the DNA TGTGCCAGCAGTTTATGGCCCAGGAACACTGAAGCTTTCTTT.

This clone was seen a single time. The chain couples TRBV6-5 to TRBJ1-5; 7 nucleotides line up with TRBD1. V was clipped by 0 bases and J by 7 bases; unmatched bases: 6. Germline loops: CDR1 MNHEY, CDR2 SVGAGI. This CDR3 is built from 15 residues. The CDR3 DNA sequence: TGTGCCAGCAGTTACTCGCGACAGGGAGGACAGCCCCAGCATTTT. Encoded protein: CASSYSRQGGQPQHF.

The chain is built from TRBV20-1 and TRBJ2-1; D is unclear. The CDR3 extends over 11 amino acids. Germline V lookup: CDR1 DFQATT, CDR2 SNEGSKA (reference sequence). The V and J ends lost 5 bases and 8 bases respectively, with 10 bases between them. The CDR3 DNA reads TGCAGTGCTCCCCTAGGAGATGAGCAGTTCTTC. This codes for CSAPLGDEQFF.

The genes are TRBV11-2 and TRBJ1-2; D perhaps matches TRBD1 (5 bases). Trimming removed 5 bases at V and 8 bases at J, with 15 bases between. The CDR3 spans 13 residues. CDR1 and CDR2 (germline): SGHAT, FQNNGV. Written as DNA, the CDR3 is TGTGCCAGCAGCCCCGGGGGTCCCCGGGGCTACACCTTC. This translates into CASSPGGPRGYTF.

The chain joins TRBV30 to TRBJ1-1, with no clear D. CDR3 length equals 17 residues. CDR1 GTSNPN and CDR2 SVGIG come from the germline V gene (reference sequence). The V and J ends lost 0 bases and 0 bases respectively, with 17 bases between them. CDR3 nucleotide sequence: TGTGCCTGGAGTGTAGGGCGGGTCAGCACCCTGAACACTGAAGCTTTCTTT. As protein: CAWSVGRVSTLNTEAFF.

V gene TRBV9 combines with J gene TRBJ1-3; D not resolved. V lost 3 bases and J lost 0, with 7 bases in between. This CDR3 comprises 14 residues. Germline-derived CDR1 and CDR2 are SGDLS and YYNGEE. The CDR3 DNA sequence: TGTGCCAGCAGCGCCCTAAACTCTGGAAACACCATATATTTT. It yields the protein CASSALNSGNTIYF.

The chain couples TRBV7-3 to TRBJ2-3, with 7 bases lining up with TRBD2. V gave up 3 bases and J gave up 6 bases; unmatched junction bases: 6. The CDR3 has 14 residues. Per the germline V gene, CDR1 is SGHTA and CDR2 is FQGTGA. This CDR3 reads CASSLSGAGDTQYF. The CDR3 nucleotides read TGTGCCAGCAGCTTGAGCGGGGCGGGGGATACGCAGTATTTT.

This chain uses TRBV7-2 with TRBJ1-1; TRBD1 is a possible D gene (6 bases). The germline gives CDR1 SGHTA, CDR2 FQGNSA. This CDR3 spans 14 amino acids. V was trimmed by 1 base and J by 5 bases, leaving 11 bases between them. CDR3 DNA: TGTGCCAGCAGCTTAGAGGGGGGATGGACTGAAGCTTTCTTT. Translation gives CASSLEGGWTEAFF.

CDR3 residues: CASSPGQAGNTIYF. The CDR3 DNA reads TGTGCCAGCTCACCGGGACAGGCTGGAAACACCATATATTTT. The rearrangement links TRBV18 to TRBJ1-3; 8 bases agree with TRBD1. V was pared by 3 bases and J by 2 bases, with 0 bases of the junction left unmatched. The CDR3 runs 14 residues. The germline V gene has CDR1 KGHSH and CDR2 LQKENI.